This T cell receptor (beta chain) was recovered during a study of cytomegalovirus exposure and HLA in healthy donors. Study-level findings and limits: There were some public TCRs occurring in many donors, but most TCR sequences were rare. In a later analysis, HLA-C alleles had the fewest associated TCRs, DRB1 alleles the most. Analysis performed later found roughly 18,000 TCR beta sequences associated with HLA alleles at 0.05 false discovery rate.

On this clone: Antigen unknown.

The junction had 14 bases not matched to a gene; V was cut back by 3 bases and J by 6 bases. Germline V gives CDR1 SGHAT, CDR2 FQNNGV. This CDR3 is built from 17 residues. A multiplex PCR was run with 60 Vbeta primers and 13 Jbeta primers. Only in-frame clones appear in the TCRdb table, and some are missing; sequencing was by immunoSEQ multiplex PCR. This sample has around 150,000 clones, with 65% to 85% found just once. This TCR was recovered from a male donor in good health and CMV-seropositive. The material sequenced was PBMCs. The gene calls are TRBV11-2 and TRBJ2-3; TRBD2 matches at 8 bases. The CDR3 spells CASSFSSTSGSRDTQYF. The DNA of the CDR3 is TGTGCCAGCAGCTTCTCCTCGACGAGCGGGAGCAGGGATACGCAGTATTTT.